The rows below give T cell receptor beta chains drawn from one sample of a study of OX40 agonist ivuxolimab in advanced cancers. The repertoire was sequenced with immunoSEQ multiplex PCR; TCRdb's copy has only in-frame clones and lacks some. The table shows approximately 76,000 clones, with 70% to 90% occurring only once. The material sequenced was CD4+ or CD8+ T cells sorted from blood, taken in a trial of the OX40 agonist ivuxolimab. Every receptor here comes from an adult with an advanced solid tumor such as melanoma, head and neck, liver or kidney cancer. Both conserved end residues are part of each CDR3. Each record gives: J gene, V gene, D gene, clone size, CDR3 protein, CDR3 DNA. A D gene is named only where the DNA matches it firmly. Where a row states a size, it is once, few, many or the class of an expanded clone; other rows omit it.

j_gene: TRBJ2-1; v_gene: TRBV11-2; d_gene: .; abundance: .; CDR3aa: CASSRGSYNEQFF; CDR3nt: TGTGCCAGCAGCAGGGGGTCCTACAATGAGCAGTTCTTC
j_gene: TRBJ1-2; v_gene: TRBV5-1; d_gene: .; abundance: .; CDR3aa: CASSLEVNYGYTF; CDR3nt: TGCGCCAGCAGCTTGGAAGTGAACTATGGCTACACCTTC
j_gene: TRBJ1-3; v_gene: TRBV6-5; d_gene: .; abundance: .; CDR3aa: CASSYDRAGNTIYF; CDR3nt: TGTGCCAGCAGTTACGACAGAGCCGGAAACACCATATATTTT
j_gene: TRBJ1-5; v_gene: TRBV19; d_gene: .; abundance: .; CDR3aa: CASSSPRESNQPQHF; CDR3nt: TGTGCCAGTAGCTCCCCGAGGGAGAGCAATCAGCCCCAGCATTTT
j_gene: TRBJ1-2; v_gene: TRBV4-1; d_gene: .; abundance: .; CDR3aa: CASSQDRVNYGYTF; CDR3nt: TGCGCCAGCAGCCAAGACAGAGTAAACTATGGCTACACCTTC
j_gene: TRBJ2-1; v_gene: TRBV7-9; d_gene: TRBD2; abundance: .; CDR3aa: CASSLNVGGDSYNEQFF; CDR3nt: TGTGCCAGCAGCTTAAATGTCGGGGGGGACTCCTACAATGAGCAGTTCTTC
j_gene: TRBJ1-4; v_gene: TRBV6-6; d_gene: .; abundance: .; CDR3aa: CASSGEKLFF; CDR3nt: TGTGCCAGCTCCGGGGAAAAACTGTTTTTT
j_gene: TRBJ1-5; v_gene: TRBV2; d_gene: .; abundance: .; CDR3aa: CASSDRQGNQPQHF; CDR3nt: TGTGCCAGCAGTGATCGGCAGGGAAATCAGCCCCAGCATTTT
j_gene: TRBJ1-5; v_gene: TRBV7-6; d_gene: .; abundance: few; CDR3aa: CASSLAPGDSNQPQHF; CDR3nt: TGTGCCAGCAGCTTAGCGCCGGGGGATAGCAATCAGCCCCAGCATTTT
j_gene: TRBJ2-1; v_gene: TRBV6-5; d_gene: TRBD1; abundance: .; CDR3aa: CASSQTGDNEQFF; CDR3nt: TGTGCCAGCAGCCAAACAGGGGACAATGAGCAGTTCTTC
j_gene: TRBJ2-1; v_gene: TRBV19; d_gene: TRBD1; abundance: .; CDR3aa: CASSIDHRGNEQFF; CDR3nt: TGTGCCAGTAGTATAGATCACAGGGGGAATGAGCAGTTCTTC
j_gene: TRBJ2-7; v_gene: TRBV6-5; d_gene: .; abundance: .; CDR3aa: CASSYSKARAHEQYF; CDR3nt: TGTGCCAGCAGTTACTCGAAGGCCAGGGCCCACGAGCAGTACTTC
j_gene: TRBJ2-4; v_gene: TRBV9; d_gene: TRBD1; abundance: .; CDR3aa: CASSPEGGTGNNLAKNIQYF; CDR3nt: TGTGCCAGCAGCCCAGAAGGGGGGACAGGGAATAATCTAGCCAAAAACATTCAGTACTTC
j_gene: TRBJ2-4; v_gene: TRBV5-6; d_gene: TRBD2; abundance: .; CDR3aa: CASSPPGGNIQYF; CDR3nt: TGTGCCAGCAGCCCTCCCGGGGGGAACATTCAGTACTTC
j_gene: TRBJ2-1; v_gene: TRBV4-1; d_gene: .; abundance: once; CDR3aa: CASSQGLGSNNEQFF; CDR3nt: TGCGCCAGCAGCCAAGGACTAGGGTCGAACAATGAGCAGTTCTTC